This TCR beta chain was documented in a study of blood T cell repertoires in COVID-19. Across the study: COVID-19 samples collected from the United States, Italy and Spain covered acute and convalescent phases. T cells, B-cell-depleted T cells, or PBMCs supplied cDNA or gDNA.

Original processing methods: Estimation of nucleated cell counts was performed using reference gene primer amplification. Sequencing used immunoSEQ multiplex PCR; TCRdb keeps in-frame clones, though not all of them. Clone size and V and J calls were adopted from that table, with D and trimming inferred from the DNA. Of around 620,000 clones listed, approximately 90% are singletons. Material for sequencing was peripheral blood. This receptor was taken from a woman younger than 35 with acute or convalescent COVID-19.

CDR3 in amino acids: CATQLTGDRSYTF. CDR3 DNA: TGTGCCACCCAGTTGACAGGGGATAGGAGCTACACCTTC. J is TRBJ1-2 and V is TRBV24-1; TRBD1 aligns across 8 bases. J gave up 9 bases and V 9 bases, and 11 bases lay outside the gene matches. CDR1 is KGHDR and CDR2 is SFDVKD in the germline V gene. This CDR3 is built from 13 residues.